These 14 T cell receptor beta chains came from one sample sequenced in a study of Graves' ophthalmopathy and Graves' hyperthyroidism. Using RNA transcripts, the TCR beta CDR3 regions were amplified. HTBI primers were used in a first-round RT-PCR, which preceded a second-round multiplex PCR. TCRdb re-derived calls from the multiplex PCR reads in MiXCR, one entry per CDR3 protein. The sample shows around 50,000 distinct CDR3 sequences, under 55% of them seen only once. The sample taken for sequencing was peripheral blood. The receptors were gathered from an adult man with Graves' ophthalmopathy.

This sequence joins TRBV5-1 and TRBJ2-7; 10 bases fit TRBD2. Losses at the gene ends were 3 bases for V and 9 bases for J; bases not matched to a gene: 18. The CDR3 spans 17 residues. The germline gives CDR1 SGHRS, CDR2 YFSETQ. In nucleotides, the CDR3 is TGCGCCAGCAGCTCCCGACTATCTAGCGGGGGTGCAGATGCGCAGTACTTC. Amino acids: CASSSRLSSGGADAQYF.

Many counts were recorded for this clonotype. V gene TRBV20-1 combines with J gene TRBJ2-1; D remains unclear. The CDR3 has 15 amino acids. Germline V gene sequence: CDR1 DFQATT, CDR2 SNEGSKA (reference sequence). The V end lost 3 bases, the J end lost 4 bases, and 16 bases lay between the germline ends. The CDR3 region has the DNA TGCAGTGCTAGGGCCCCTCCGGGCCTTTACAATGAGCAGTTCTTC. Its protein product is CSARAPPGLYNEQFF.

This clonotype was observed a handful of times. This may come from a read error, since a much larger clone is one base off. V usage is TRBV28 and J usage is TRBJ2-5, with D hard to call. Germline CDR1 is MDHEN and CDR2 is SYDVKM. This CDR3 spans 14 amino acids. DNA of the CDR3: TGTGCCAGCACCCCGGGCCTCATCCAAGAGACCCAGGACTTC. It yields the protein CASTPGLIQETQDF.

On this clonotype: Its ends do not fully match the called genes, so a read error is possible. This chain connects TRBV7-9 to TRBJ2-1; 8 positions match TRBD2. CDR3 length equals 13 residues. Germline V CDR1 and CDR2: SEHNR, FQNEAQ (reference sequence). CDR3 residues: CASSLGMVGLEIF. The CDR3 DNA reads as TGTGCCAGCAGCTTAGGCATGGTGGGACTAGAGATCTTC.

The CDR3 DNA sequence: TGTGCCAGCAGCTTACAGGGGGTGAACACTGAAGCTTTCTTT. This translates into CASSLQGVNTEAFF. This chain links TRBV7-3 with TRBJ1-1, with 7 bases that match TRBD1. Germline V gene data show CDR1 as SGHTA and CDR2 as FQGTGA. V shed 2 bases and J 0 bases; nucleotides not matched to a gene: 0. This CDR3 has 14 residues.

J is TRBJ1-5 and V is TRBV5-6; the match to TRBD1 covers 7 bases. CDR1 is SGHDT and CDR2 is YYEEEE in the germline V gene. V shed 4 bases and J 3 bases; nucleotides not matched to a gene: 7. The CDR3 spans 15 residues. CDR3 DNA sequence: TGTGCCAGCAGCGAGGGGACAGCTCACAATCAGCCCCAGCATTTT. As protein: CASSEGTAHNQPQHF. Full variable domain (remainder filled in from reference TRBV5-6 and TRBJ1-5): DAGVTQSPTHLIKTRGQQVTLRCSPKSGHDTVSWYQQALGQGPQFIFQYYEEEERQRGNFPDRFSGHQFPNYSSELNVNALLLGDSALYLCASSEGTAHNQPQHFGDGTRLSIL.

The rearrangement joins TRBV7-2 to TRBJ1-3; TRBD1 matches at 8 bases. V shed 4 bases and J 2 bases; nucleotides not matched to a gene: 4. The CDR3 consists of 15 residues. Germline V CDR1 and CDR2: SGHTA, FQGNSA. The CDR3 DNA reads TGTGCCAGCAGCTCCATGACAGGGGCTGGAAACACCATATATTTT. Protein sequence: CASSSMTGAGNTIYF.

The rearrangement joins TRBV11-2 to TRBJ1-2; D might be TRBD1 (6 bases). CDR3 size: 14 residues. V lost 5 bases, J lost 4 bases, and 14 bases lay in between. The germline CDR1 and CDR2 sequences are SGHAT and FQNNGV. In DNA form, the CDR3 reads TGTGCCAGCAGCATACCGGGACACAGCTATGGCTACACCTTC. Translated, it gives CASSIPGHSYGYTF.

The chain couples TRBV7-2 to TRBJ2-2; weak D call: TRBD2 (6 bases). Looked up from germline, CDR1 is SGHTA and CDR2 is FQGNSA. Deletions cut 1 base from V and 8 bases from J, with 11 bases between. The CDR3 extends over 14 amino acids. The CDR3 here is CASSLDSLAGELFF. Here the CDR3 DNA reads TGTGCCAGCAGCTTAGATAGTCTAGCGGGGGAGCTGTTTTTT. The variable domain in full, completed from reference TRBV7-2 and TRBJ2-2, reads GAGVSQSPSNKVTEKGKDVELRCDPISGHTALYWYRQSLGQGLEFLIYFQGNSAPDKSGLPSDRFSAERTGGSVSTLTIQRTQQEDSAVYLCASSLDSLAGELFFGEGSRLTVL.

V usage is TRBV20-1 and J usage is TRBJ1-1; 7 nucleotides match TRBD1. The length of the CDR3 is 14 residues. CDR1 is DFQATT, CDR2 SNEGSKA, per germline (reference sequence). V gave up 6 bases and J gave up 0 bases; unmatched junction bases: 7. CDR3 protein: CSASPGQLNTEAFF. The DNA for the CDR3 is TGCAGTGCGTCTCCGGGACAGCTGAACACTGAAGCTTTCTTT.

V usage is TRBV20-1 and J usage is TRBJ2-7; tentative D call: TRBD2 (6 bases). Trimming cost V 6 bases and J 4 bases, with 16 bases left between them. CDR3 length: 13 amino acids. Germline CDR1 is DFQATT and CDR2 is SNEGSKA (reference sequence). Here the CDR3 reads CSAEGLHRYEQYF. CDR3 nucleotide sequence: TGCAGTGCGGAGGGACTGCACAGATACGAGCAGTACTTC.

This clonotype occurred a few times. J is TRBJ2-5 and V is TRBV7-9, with D possibly TRBD2 on 6 matching bases. V was trimmed by 2 bases and J by 5 bases, leaving 12 bases between them. Germline CDR1 reads SEHNR; CDR2 reads FQNEAQ (reference sequence). The CDR3 is made up of 14 amino acids. In nucleotides, the CDR3 is TGTGCCAGCAGCTTACCGGGAGTGGGGGAGACCCAGTACTTC. Translation gives CASSLPGVGETQYF.

V usage is TRBV19 and J usage is TRBJ2-2, with D possibly matching TRBD1 (5 bases). Germline CDR1 LNHDA, CDR2 SQIVND (reference sequence). Trimming took off 7 bases at V and 3 bases at J, with 18 bases between the two ends. This CDR3 comprises 16 residues. CDR3 sequence: CASNPDGAMYTGELFF. CDR3 DNA sequence: TGTGCCAGTAACCCGGATGGGGCCATGTACACCGGGGAGCTGTTTTTT. The full variable domain, rest sourced from reference TRBV19 and TRBJ2-2, is DGGITQSPKYLFRKEGQNVTLSCEQNLNHDAMYWYRQDPGQGLRLIYYSQIVNDFQKGDIAEGYSVSREKKESFPLTVTSAQKNPTAFYLCASNPDGAMYTGELFFGEGSRLTVL.

J is TRBJ2-1 and V is TRBV19; D uncertain. V was pared by 6 bases and J by 5 bases, with 11 bases between. The CDR3 runs to 13 residues. In germline, CDR1 is LNHDA, CDR2 SQIVND (reference sequence). The CDR3 DNA follows: TGTGCCAGTAGAGGTGGTGGAAACAATGAGCAGTTCTTC. It translates to CASRGGGNNEQFF.